There are a few counts of the clone carrying this T cell receptor (beta chain). Through Arm-PCR of CDR3 regions and iRepertoire HTBI primers, TCR beta libraries were built. TCRdb fed the multiplex PCR reads into MiXCR, producing one record per CDR3 protein. The data contain 450,000 or so distinct CDR3 sequences, 22% of them singletons. This CDR3 contains 13 residues. Germline-derived CDR1 and CDR2 are DFQATT and SNEGSKA (reference sequence). J was trimmed by 3 bases and V by 1 base; bases with no gene match: 1. This entry is derived from a study of regulatory T cells in long-lasting Graves disease. Time point of the sample: persistent/refractory GD, antithyroid drugs over 5 years with positive TRAb. Scientists built the TCR library using RNA that was extracted from PBMCs.

This clonotype was sampled from a female donor with Graves disease. This chain connects TRBV20-1 to TRBJ1-1; 8 bases are shared with TRBD1. The sequencing here drew on peripheral blood mononuclear cells (PBMCs), taken when the disease was refractory, from a patient treated with antithyroid drugs. CDR3 DNA sequence: TGCAGTGCTAGAGCGGACAGGGACACTGAAGCTTTCTTT. Translating gives CSARADRDTEAFF.